This passage covers 4 T cell receptor beta chains from one sample sequenced in a study of T-cell reconstitution after alpha-beta-depleted transplantation in children listed by TCRdb under 2016. The library was produced with PCR. Data came from an Illumina HiSeq 2500. TCR library preparation used molecular barcoding, with unique molecular identifiers applied to normalize quantification of the TCRbeta repertoire. TCRdb applied fastp at Q25 and MiXCR to the public reads, then kept only in-frame beta chains. Under each unique CDR3 protein, matching rows form one entry showing the most common genes and DNA. In all, the sample holds 600,000 to 700,000 distinct CDR3 sequences, and 16% of those were seen once. The ten largest clones capture approximately 1% of the sample. Sequencing used PBMCs from the stem cell graft donor, obtained from the stem cell graft. Every receptor here comes from a human donor who donated a stem cell graft to a child with acute myeloid leukemia.

This clonotype came up many times. This rearrangement joins TRBV29-1 to TRBJ2-7, with 9 bases that match TRBD1. Looked up from germline, CDR1 is SQVTM and CDR2 is ANQGSEA. The J segment lost 4 bases and the V segment lost 6 bases, leaving 10 bases of the junction unmatched. The CDR3 runs 14 residues. The CDR3 region has the DNA TGCAGCGTCGGTACAGGGGGCGCGGTATACGAGCAGTACTTC. Translated, it gives CSVGTGGAVYEQYF.

This clonotype showed up many times. This sequence joins TRBV10-3 and TRBJ2-1, with D tentatively TRBD1 (6 bases). V shed 3 bases and J shed 3 bases, with 15 bases lying between them. This CDR3 contains 16 residues. CDR1 ENHRY and CDR2 SYGVKD come from the germline V gene. CDR3 DNA: TGTGCCATCAGTGATCTAAGAACAGGGATCTACAATGAGCAGTTCTTC. This codes for CAISDLRTGIYNEQFF.

This clonotype was detected a few times. CDR3 loop: CASSPDRPSSYNSPLHF. The CDR3 nucleotides read TGTGCCAGCAGCCCTGACAGACCGAGCTCCTATAATTCACCCCTCCACTTT. V usage is TRBV7-2 and J usage is TRBJ1-6, with D perhaps matching TRBD1 (5 bases). Germline loops: CDR1 SGHTA, CDR2 FQGNSA. Trimming took 5 bases from V and 0 from J, leaving 14 bases between them. This CDR3 region has 17 residues. Drawing the rest from reference TRBV7-2 and TRBJ1-6, the complete variable domain is GAGVSQSPSNKVTEKGKDVELRCDPISGHTALYWYRQSLGQGLEFLIYFQGNSAPDKSGLPSDRFSAERTGGSVSTLTIQRTQQEDSAVYLCASSPDRPSSYNSPLHFGNGTRLTVT.

The table lists this clonotype with many counts. The V gene is TRBV20-1, the J gene TRBJ1-5; 12 positions match TRBD1. The CDR3 is made up of 16 amino acids. The junction had 6 bases not matched to a gene; V was cut back by 0 bases and J by 6 bases. Germline assignment: CDR1 DFQATT and CDR2 SNEGSKA (reference sequence). The CDR3 loop reads CSARDPRDRGPQPQHF. CDR3 coding DNA: TGCAGTGCTAGAGATCCCCGGGACAGGGGGCCTCAGCCCCAGCATTTT.